This TCR beta chain was documented in a study of T cells and copy number aberrations in small-cell lung cancer. Overall study results and limits: Adjacent lung showed higher T-cell richness and clonality than tumors; density difference nonsignificant.

The CDR3 consists of 14 residues. In germline, CDR1 is MDHEN, CDR2 SYDVKM. V was cut by 3 bases and J by 3 bases, with 12 bases left in between. About this clone itself: Its antigen is not identified.

Assay used: immunoSEQ multiplex PCR; TCRdb lists only in-frame clones, some missing. The table includes several thousand clones, 82% detected once. This clonotype originated in a woman between 45 and 60 years old with small cell lung cancer. The rearrangement joins TRBV28 to TRBJ2-7; no reliable D call. The sequenced material came from normal tissue next to the tumor. In DNA, the CDR3 is TGTGCCAGCAGTTTCTCCGATACCAACTACGAGCAGTACTTC. Residues: CASSFSDTNYEQYF.